Each of the 10 T cell receptor beta chains below was sequenced from the same sample in a study of cytomegalovirus exposure and HLA in healthy donors. The PCR had 60 Vbeta and 13 Jbeta primers. Method: immunoSEQ multiplex PCR; TCRdb's copy keeps in-frame clones and lacks some. The sample includes more than 95,000 clones, 76% of them seen just once. Sequenced material: PBMCs. The receptors shown here come from a man aged 35 to 55 in good health and CMV-seropositive.

CDR3 protein: CASSQDQGAGGYTEAFF. DNA for the CDR3: TGTGCCAGCAGCCAAGACCAGGGGGCAGGGGGCTACACTGAAGCTTTCTTT. This chain joins TRBV14 and TRBJ1-1; 8 nucleotides line up with TRBD1. The CDR3 runs to 17 residues. Germline values: CDR1 SGHDN, CDR2 FVKESK. Germline trimming cut 0 bases from V and 3 bases from J; bases unmatched to any gene: 9.

The chain combines TRBV7-2 with TRBJ2-1, with 9 bases matching TRBD2. The J segment lost 3 bases and the V segment lost 3 bases, leaving 0 bases of the junction unmatched. CDR1 is SGHTA and CDR2 is FQGNSA in the germline V gene. CDR3 size: 14 residues. CDR3 protein: CASSFSGSYNEQFF. The CDR3 coding sequence is TGTGCCAGCAGCTTTAGCGGGAGCTACAATGAGCAGTTCTTC.

The chain links TRBV7-2 to TRBJ1-5, with D perhaps TRBD1 (5 bases). The germline V and J ends were trimmed by 2 bases and 3 bases, with 17 bases remaining between them. This CDR3 spans 17 amino acids. Germline loops: CDR1 SGHTA, CDR2 FQGNSA. The CDR3 DNA reads as TGTGCCAGCAGCTTAAGGAGCGGGGCAGGCGACAATCAGCCCCAGCATTTT. It encodes CASSLRSGAGDNQPQHF.

This chain connects TRBV7-8 to TRBJ2-7; 7 bases are shared with TRBD2. V trimming: 5 bases; J trimming: 0 bases; junction bases outside the gene matches: 10. The CDR3 is 16 amino acids. CDR1 is SGHVS and CDR2 is FQNEAQ in the germline V gene. The CDR3 protein is CASSPLTSESSYEQYF. In DNA, the CDR3 is TGTGCCAGCAGCCCGCTCACTAGCGAGAGCTCCTACGAGCAGTACTTC.

This clone has a single count. The chain combines TRBV21-1 with TRBJ2-2; the DNA was not compared with TRBD1, the D call given in the table. TRBV21-1 is described as a pseudogene. This CDR3 has 16 residues. The CDR3 spells CASSKGSRGYTGELFF. Here the CDR3 DNA reads TGTGCCAGCAGCAAAGGTTCCAGGGGATACACCGGGGAGCTGTTTTTT.

The chain is built from TRBV28 and TRBJ2-7; D is unclear. The germline V and J ends were trimmed by 1 base and 6 bases, with 7 bases remaining between them. This CDR3 is 12 amino acids long. Germline lookup yields CDR1 MDHEN and CDR2 SYDVKM. The CDR3 reads CASSLSSLEQYF. The CDR3 nucleotides read TGTGCCAGCAGTTTATCGTCTCTCGAGCAGTACTTC. Full variable domain (rest looked up from reference TRBV28 and TRBJ2-7): DVKVTQSSRYLVKRTGEKVFLECVQDMDHENMFWYRQDPGLGLRLIYFSYDVKMKEKGDIPEGYSVSREKKERFSLILESASTNQTSMYLCASSLSSLEQYFGPGTRLTVT.

V is TRBV5-1 and J is TRBJ2-7; D might be TRBD2 (5 bases). The germline V gene has CDR1 SGHRS and CDR2 YFSETQ. This CDR3 is built from 16 residues. Trimming cost V 4 bases and J 2 bases, with 19 bases left between them. CDR3 residues: CASSPGGSQVTYEQYF. CDR3 coding DNA: TGCGCCAGCAGCCCCGGAGGCAGTCAGGTGACCTACGAGCAGTACTTC.

The gene calls are TRBV2 and TRBJ1-5, with 7 bases lining up with TRBD1. Germline lookup yields CDR1 SNHLY and CDR2 FYNNEI. V lost 3 bases, J lost 6 bases, and 8 bases stayed unmatched. The CDR3 runs to 15 residues. This CDR3 is CASSESRGEVQPQHF. DNA for the CDR3: TGTGCCAGCAGTGAGTCCAGGGGGGAGGTTCAGCCCCAGCATTTT.

To note about this clone: Within the sample, other DNA sequences also encode this same CDR3. This sequence joins TRBV28 and TRBJ1-2, with D possibly matching TRBD1 (5 bases). This CDR3 is 15 amino acids long. Deletions cut 5 bases from V and 5 bases from J, with 18 bases between. In germline, CDR1 is MDHEN, CDR2 SYDVKM. CDR3: CASSRAGQGGYGYTF. Here the CDR3 DNA reads TGTGCCAGCAGTCGAGCGGGGCAGGGTGGTTATGGCTACACCTTC.

The V gene is TRBV5-4, the J gene TRBJ2-1, with 10 bases aligning to TRBD2. The CDR3 covers 17 residues. Trimming took 2 bases from V and 5 from J; bases not matched to a gene: 10. Germline CDR1 reads SGHNT; CDR2 reads YYREEE (reference sequence). The CDR3 is CASSLTAGGPPHNEQFF. As DNA, the CDR3 is TGTGCCAGCAGCTTAACAGCGGGAGGGCCCCCTCACAATGAGCAGTTCTTC.